Following are 9 T cell receptor beta chains from one sample sequenced in a study of glioma-infiltrating T cells. The iRepertoire nested amplicon-rescue multiplex PCR amplified TCR alpha and beta CDR3s from RNA. Each CDR3 protein is one row after TCRdb ran MiXCR on the multiplex PCR reads. The sample holds around 150,000 distinct CDR3 sequences; approximately 40% are singletons and the top ten take around 18%. Sequenced input: glioma tissue, nonneoplastic brain tissue, or PBMCs (not recorded which). Every receptor here comes from a human donor with low-grade glioma or glioblastoma, undergoing nonglioma brain surgery, or in good health (not recorded which).

This clonotype was seen a handful of times. The chain is built from TRBV27 and TRBJ1-5; D remains unclear. Per germline, CDR1 MNHEY and CDR2 SMNVEV (reference sequence). CDR3 length: 12 residues. V was shortened by 8 bases and J by 3 bases, with 8 bases between the two germline ends. The CDR3 is CASWDYNQPQHF. The CDR3 nucleotides read TGTGCCAGCTGGGATTACAATCAGCCCCAGCATTTT.

The chain has TRBV28 and TRBJ1-1; D gene uncertain. The CDR3 is made up of 15 amino acids. Trimming cost V 7 bases and J 1 base, with 16 bases left between them. Germline V gene data show CDR1 as MDHEN and CDR2 as SYDVKM. This chain's CDR3 is CASTPSPTWNTEAFF. The CDR3 DNA reads TGTGCCAGCACCCCGTCCCCTACTTGGAACACTGAAGCTTTCTTT.

The V and J genes are TRBV27 and TRBJ2-1; D gene ambiguous. Germline CDR1 is MNHEY and CDR2 is SMNVEV (reference sequence). The V gene lost 7 bases and the J gene lost 5 bases, with 9 bases spanning the gap. This CDR3 has 12 residues. As DNA, the CDR3 is TGTGCCAGCACCCCGACCCACAATGAGCAGTTCTTC. Translated, it gives CASTPTHNEQFF.

The J gene is TRBJ2-4, the V gene TRBV7-2; D gene unclear. Trimming shortened V by 4 bases and J by 8 bases, and 9 bases separated the two germline ends. The germline V gene encodes CDR1 SGHTA and CDR2 FQGNSA. This CDR3 spans 12 amino acids. The CDR3 nucleotides read TGTGCCAGCAGCTCCACCGAGGACATTCAGTACTTC. Its protein product is CASSSTEDIQYF.

The table lists this clonotype with a few counts. V and J are TRBV7-2 and TRBJ2-1; D unresolved. CDR3 length: 19 residues. Trimming took 2 bases from V and 0 from J, leaving 20 bases between them. Germline values: CDR1 SGHTA, CDR2 FQGNSA. In DNA, the CDR3 is TGTGCCAGCAGCTTACTTGGTTCCCTGGCTGCGAGCTCCTACAATGAGCAGTTCTTC. It is translated as CASSLLGSLAASSYNEQFF.

The J gene is TRBJ1-2, the V gene TRBV4-1; D perhaps matches TRBD1 (5 bases). The germline gives CDR1 MGHRA, CDR2 YSYEKL. The CDR3 has 16 residues. V shed 3 bases and J shed 0 bases, with 14 bases lying between them. CDR3 in amino acids: CASSHPRGGTNYGYTF. Written as DNA, the CDR3 is TGCGCCAGCAGCCATCCCCGCGGGGGAACTAACTATGGCTACACCTTC.

This clonotype occurred a few times. The genes are TRBV28 and TRBJ1-2; D is undetermined. The CDR3 runs 15 residues. Between the trimmed V and J ends, which lost 5 bases and 3 bases, there was a span of 16 bases. The germline CDR1 and CDR2 sequences are MDHEN and SYDVKM. CDR3 sequence reads: CASSTQRPDYYGYTF. The DNA of the CDR3 is TGTGCCAGCAGTACGCAACGTCCCGACTACTATGGCTACACCTTC.

A word on this clonotype: The CDR3 does not end in the conserved phenylalanine or tryptophan, so this is likely a read error. The J gene is TRBJ2-7, the V gene TRBV20-1; perhaps TRBD1 as D (6 bases). Germline V gene lookup returns CDR1 DFQATT and CDR2 SNEGSKA (reference sequence). Trimming stripped 5 bases from V and 2 bases from J, with 13 bases between. The CDR3 has 13 amino acids. CDR3 region: CSASPGQTYEQYL. CDR3 in DNA: TGCAGTGCTTCACCGGGACAAACCTACGAGCAGTACCTC.

This sequence joins TRBV25-1 and TRBJ2-3, with 9 bases fitting TRBD2. Per germline, CDR1 MGHDK and CDR2 SYGVNS. V gave up 3 bases and J gave up 0 bases; unmatched junction bases: 7. This CDR3 comprises 17 residues. The CDR3, as DNA: TGTGCCAGCAGTGATCCCCCCACTAGCGGGAGCACAGATACGCAGTATTTT. Amino acid sequence: CASSDPPTSGSTDTQYF. Based on the CDR3 plus reference TRBV25-1 and TRBJ2-3, the full variable domain is EADIYQTPRYLVIGTGKKITLECSQTMGHDKMYWYQQDPGMELHLIHYSYGVNSTEKGDLSSESTVSRIRTEHFPLTLESARPSHTSQYLCASSDPPTSGSTDTQYFGPGTRLTVL.